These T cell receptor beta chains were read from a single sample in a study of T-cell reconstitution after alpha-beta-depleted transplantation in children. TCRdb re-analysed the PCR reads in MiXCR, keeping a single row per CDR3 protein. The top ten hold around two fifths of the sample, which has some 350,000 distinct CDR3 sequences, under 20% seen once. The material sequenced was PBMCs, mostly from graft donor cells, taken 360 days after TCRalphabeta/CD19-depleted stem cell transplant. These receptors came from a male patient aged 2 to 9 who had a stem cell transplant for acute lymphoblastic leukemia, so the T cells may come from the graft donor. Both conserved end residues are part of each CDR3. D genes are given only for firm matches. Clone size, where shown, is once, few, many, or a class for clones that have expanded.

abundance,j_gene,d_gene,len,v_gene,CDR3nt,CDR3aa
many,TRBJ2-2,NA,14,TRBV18,TGTGCCAGCTCATTCGACCTGAACACCGGGGAGCTGTTTTTT,CASSFDLNTGELFF
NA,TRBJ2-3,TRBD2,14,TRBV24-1,TGTGCCACCAGTCCCGGGACTAGCGGGAGCAACGTGTATTTT,CATSPGTSGSNVYF
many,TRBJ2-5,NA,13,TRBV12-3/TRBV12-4,TGTGCCAGCAGTTTCGGGGGCAGGGAGACCCAGTACTTC,CASSFGGRETQYF
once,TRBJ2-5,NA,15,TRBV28,TGTGCCAGCAGTTTCTTACAGGGCGACCAAGAGACCCAGTACTTC,CASSFLQGDQETQYF
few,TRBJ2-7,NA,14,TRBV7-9,TGTGCCAGCAGCTCCCCTGAGGGGACCTACGAGCAGTACTTC,CASSSPEGTYEQYF
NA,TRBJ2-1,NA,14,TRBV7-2,TGTGCCAGCAGCTCAGTACTCCTGGTCAATGAGCAGTTCTTC,CASSSVLLVNEQFF
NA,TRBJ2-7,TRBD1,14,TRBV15,TGTGCCACCAGCAGAGGGGACAGCTCGTACGAGCAGTACTTC,CATSRGDSSYEQYF
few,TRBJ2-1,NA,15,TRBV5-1,TGCGCCAGCAGTCCCCGGGGCCTCTCCTACAATGAGCAGTTCTTC,CASSPRGLSYNEQFF
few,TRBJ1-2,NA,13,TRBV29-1,TGCAGCGTTGCCCCCGACAGAAACTATGGCTACACCTTC,CSVAPDRNYGYTF
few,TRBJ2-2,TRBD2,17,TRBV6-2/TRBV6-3,TGTGCCAGCAGGAAGCCTACTAGCGGACTTAACACCGGGGAGCTGTTTTTT,CASRKPTSGLNTGELFF
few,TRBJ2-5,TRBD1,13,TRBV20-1,TGCAGTGCTAGTCGACAGGGCCAAGAGACCCAGTACTTC,CSASRQGQETQYF
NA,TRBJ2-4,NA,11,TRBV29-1,TGCAGCGTTTCCCTCCAAAACATTCAGTACTTC,CSVSLQNIQYF
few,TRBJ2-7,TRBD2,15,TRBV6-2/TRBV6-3,TGTGCCAGCAGTTACTCTCTAGCGGGCTCCTACGAACAGTACTTC,CASSYSLAGSYEQYF
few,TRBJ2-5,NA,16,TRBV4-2,TGTGCCAGCAGCCAAGACGTGGGCAATCGTCAGCAGACCCAGTACTTC,CASSQDVGNRQQTQYF
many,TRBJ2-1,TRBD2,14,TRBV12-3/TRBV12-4,TGTGCCAGCAGCAGACTAGCGGGATGGAATGAGCAGTTCTTC,CASSRLAGWNEQFF
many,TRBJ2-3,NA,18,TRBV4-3,TGCGCCAGCAGCCAAGAGATAGGGCTAGCCCTAGCCACAGATACGCAGTATTTT,CASSQEIGLALATDTQYF
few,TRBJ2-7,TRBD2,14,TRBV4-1,TGCGCCAGCAGCCAAACCGGGACTACCTACGAGCAGTACTTC,CASSQTGTTYEQYF
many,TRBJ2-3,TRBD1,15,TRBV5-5,TGTGCCAGCAGCCTTAGGACAGGGTTTACAGATACGCAGTATTTT,CASSLRTGFTDTQYF
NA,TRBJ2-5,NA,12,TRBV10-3,TGTGCCATCAGTGTCCGCCAAGAGACCCAGTACTTC,CAISVRQETQYF
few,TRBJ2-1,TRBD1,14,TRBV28,TGTGCCAGCAGTTTCCCACAGGGGAGCGATGAGCAGTTCTTC,CASSFPQGSDEQFF
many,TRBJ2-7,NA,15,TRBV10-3,TGTGCCATCAGTGAGTCACCGGGACGCCTTTACGAGCAGTACTTC,CAISESPGRLYEQYF
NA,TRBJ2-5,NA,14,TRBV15,TGTGCCACCGAGGGCAGGGCGGTGGAAGAGACCCAGTACTTC,CATEGRAVEETQYF
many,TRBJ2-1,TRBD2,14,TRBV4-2,TGTGCCAGCAGGCGGGAGGAAACCTACAATGAGCAGTTCTTC,CASRREETYNEQFF
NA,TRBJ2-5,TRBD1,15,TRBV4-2,TGTGCCAGCAGCCAGGAACCTGACAGGGCAGAGACCCAGTACTTC,CASSQEPDRAETQYF
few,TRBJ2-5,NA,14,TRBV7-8,TGTGCCAGCACACCCGAAGGCCAGGAAGAGACCCAGTACTTC,CASTPEGQEETQYF
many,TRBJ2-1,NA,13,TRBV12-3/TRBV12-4,TGTGCCAGCAGAGACGACAGCTACAATGAGCAGTTCTTC,CASRDDSYNEQFF
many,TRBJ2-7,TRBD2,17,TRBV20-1,TGCAGTGCCCCAAAGGGGGGACTAGCGGGAGTCGGCTACGAGCAGTACTTC,CSAPKGGLAGVGYEQYF
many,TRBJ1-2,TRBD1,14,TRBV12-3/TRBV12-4,TGTGCCAGCCAGGGAGGGGGCCACAACTATGGCTACACCTTC,CASQGGGHNYGYTF
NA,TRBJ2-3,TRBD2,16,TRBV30,TGTGCCTGGAGTCCCGGTAGCGGGAGGGGCACAGATACGCAGTATTTT,CAWSPGSGRGTDTQYF
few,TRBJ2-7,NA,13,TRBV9,TGTGCCAGCAGCGTAGAGGCTGGGGTTGAGCAGTACTTC,CASSVEAGVEQYF
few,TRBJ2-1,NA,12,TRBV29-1,TGCAGCGTTGAAGGGCTAGACAATGAGCAGTTCTTC,CSVEGLDNEQFF
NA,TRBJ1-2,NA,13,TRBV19,TGTGCCAGTAAGACCCCTGGGTCGTATGGCTACACCTTC,CASKTPGSYGYTF
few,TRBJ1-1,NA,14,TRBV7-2,TGTGCCAGCAGCTTATTACCAGGGAGCTCTGAAGCTTTCTTT,CASSLLPGSSEAFF
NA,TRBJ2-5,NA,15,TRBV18,TGTGCCAGCTCGATATTACAACCGTACCAAGAGACCCAGTACTTC,CASSILQPYQETQYF
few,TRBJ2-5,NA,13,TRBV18,TGTGCCAGCTCCCCCAGACTTCAAGAGACCCAGTACTTC,CASSPRLQETQYF
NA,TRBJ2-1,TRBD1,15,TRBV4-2,TGTGCCAGCAGCCTTAGACAGGGCCCCTACAATGAGCAGTTCTTC,CASSLRQGPYNEQFF
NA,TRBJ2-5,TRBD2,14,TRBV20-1,TGCAGTGCTCCCCGACTAGCTGGGTCAGAGACCCAGTACTTC,CSAPRLAGSETQYF
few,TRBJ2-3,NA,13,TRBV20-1,TGCAGTGCTAGAGATCCAGCGGCGCACACGCAGTATTTT,CSARDPAAHTQYF
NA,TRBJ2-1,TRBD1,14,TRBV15,TGTGCCACCAGCGGGACAGGGTTGAGGGATGAGCAGTTCTTC,CATSGTGLRDEQFF
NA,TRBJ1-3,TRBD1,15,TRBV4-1,TGCGCCAGCAGCCTACGGACAGGGTTAGGAAACACCATATATTTT,CASSLRTGLGNTIYF
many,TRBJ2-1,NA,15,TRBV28,TGTGCCAGCAGTCCGGTCCCATCCTCCTACAATGAGCAGTTCTTC,CASSPVPSSYNEQFF
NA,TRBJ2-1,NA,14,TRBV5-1,TGCGCCAGCAGCGCGACGAGGGCTAAGAATGAGCAGTTCTTC,CASSATRAKNEQFF
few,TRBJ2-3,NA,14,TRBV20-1,TGCAGTGCTAGGGGGGAGATAAACACAGATACGCAGTATTTT,CSARGEINTDTQYF
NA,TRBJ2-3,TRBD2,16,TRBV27,TGTGCCAGCAGTCCCCGACTAGCTCTGGACACAGATACGCAGTATTTT,CASSPRLALDTDTQYF